Sequencing of this T cell receptor beta chain was carried out in a study of T cells in Graves' hyperthyroidism and ophthalmopathy. RNA transcripts served as the template for amplifying TCR beta CDR3 regions. A first-round RT-PCR of the TCR CDR3 used the HTBI primer set. One entry per CDR3 protein, called by TCRdb with MiXCR from the multiplex PCR reads. Of under 450,000 distinct CDR3 sequences listed, approximately 12% were seen once; the top ten hold less than 25%. Looked up from germline, CDR1 is MNHNS and CDR2 is SASEGT. The V gene end was trimmed by 4 bases and the J gene end by 5 bases; junction bases not matched to a gene: 11. This CDR3 has 15 residues. In its sample, this clonotype was seen many times.

The sequenced sample consisted of blood. The V call is TRBV6-1, the J call TRBJ2-7; TRBD1 agrees at 7 bases. This TCR derives from a young man with Graves' hyperthyroidism that later progressed to Graves' ophthalmopathy. The CDR3 sequence is CASSARDSSRDEQYF. DNA of the CDR3: TGTGCCAGCAGTGCCCGGGACAGCTCTCGGGACGAGCAGTACTTC.